Each of the 19 T cell receptor beta chains below was sequenced from the same sample in a study of post-analysis software for immune sequencing data (dated by TCRdb to between 2015 and 2017). General study outcomes and caveats: Significantly higher frequencies in patients than in controls were found for roughly 5 TRBV segments, including TRBV5-6, TRBV5-1 and TRBV20-1.

Libraries came from PCR. This sample was sequenced with an Illumina HiSeq 2500. To reduce PCR and sequencing biases, unique molecular identifiers were built into the TCR beta cDNA libraries. TCRdb trimmed the raw reads at Q25, called clones with MiXCR and kept productive beta chains. CDR3 protein sequences are deduplicated, and each keeps its most common genes and DNA. Present in this sample are roughly 800,000 distinct CDR3 sequences, just under 30% of which were seen just once. 0.55% to 0.65% of the sample belongs to the ten largest clones. Their recognized antigens are unknown. Specimen: blood. The receptors stem from a girl aged 10-17 years with multiple sclerosis.

This clonotype was counted a few times. The rearrangement uses TRBV4-3 and TRBJ2-5; no definite D call. The J call is in doubt because the DNA end fits TRBJ2-7 better. There are 13 residues in the CDR3. Looked up from germline, CDR1 is LGHNA and CDR2 is YSLEER. The chain's CDR3 is CASSQDRAVEQYF. The CDR3 DNA sequence: TGCGCCAGCAGCCAAGATCGTGCAGTCGAGCAGTACTTC.

This chain joins TRBV10-1 and TRBJ1-5, with D unresolved. V gave up 2 bases and J gave up 4 bases, with 6 bases separating them. Germline V lookup: CDR1 WNHNN, CDR2 SYGVQD (reference sequence). The CDR3 has 13 residues. The CDR3 loop reads CASSEGPNQPQHF. CDR3 DNA: TGCGCCAGCAGTGAGGGGCCGAATCAGCCCCAGCATTTT.

The chain uses TRBV28 and TRBJ1-6; 9 nucleotides align to TRBD1. After removal of 8 bases from V and 13 bases from J, the junction contained 15 bases not matched to a gene. Looked up from germline, CDR1 is MDHEN and CDR2 is SYDVKM. The CDR3 has 15 amino acids. CDR3 DNA: TGTGCCAGCGACGCCCCCGGGACAGGGTCTTCGCCCCTCCACTTT. This gives the protein CASDAPGTGSSPLHF.

This sequence joins TRBV27 and TRBJ2-1; no reliable D call. With 0 bases removed from V and 10 bases from J, the gap between germline ends came to 10 bases. CDR1 and CDR2 (germline): MNHEY, SMNVEV (reference sequence). The CDR3 spans 13 residues. The CDR3 protein is CASSLSNRAEQFF. In DNA form, the CDR3 reads TGTGCCAGCAGTTTATCTAACCGGGCGGAGCAGTTCTTC.

The chain employs TRBV27 and TRBJ2-3, with 9 bases aligning to TRBD2. Germline lookup yields CDR1 MNHEY and CDR2 SMNVEV (reference sequence). Trimming at V came to 5 bases and at J to 6 bases, leaving 9 bases not matched to a gene. The CDR3 extends over 15 amino acids. CDR3 coding DNA: TGTGCCAGCAGTGAAGCGGGGGGCCGCCAGGATACGCAGTATTTT. Translated, it gives CASSEAGGRQDTQYF.

This clonotype occurred a few times. CDR3 sequence (DNA): TGTGCCAGCAGTTTATGGGCTAGCGGGAGGGACAAAAACATTCAGTACTTC. Translated, it gives CASSLWASGRDKNIQYF. The chain has TRBV28 and TRBJ2-4, with 12 bases fitting TRBD2. CDR1 and CDR2 from the germline V gene are MDHEN and SYDVKM. The V and J ends lost 0 bases and 3 bases, in that order; junction bases with no gene match: 3. The length of the CDR3 is 17 residues.

The V and J genes are TRBV28 and TRBJ2-5; 7 positions match TRBD1. The J call may be incorrect, as the DNA end agrees better with TRBJ2-7. This CDR3 contains 15 residues. Germline V gene sequence: CDR1 MDHEN, CDR2 SYDVKM. The CDR3 spells CATGKQGPGYGEQYF. The CDR3 nucleotides read TGTGCCACCGGAAAACAGGGGCCAGGGTACGGCGAGCAGTACTTC.

The chain combines TRBV9 with TRBJ1-3; 7 nucleotides match TRBD1. With V trimmed by 3 bases and J by 1 base, 10 bases remained unmatched. Germline V gene sequence: CDR1 SGDLS, CDR2 YYNGEE. The CDR3 loop spans 17 amino acids. The CDR3 region has the DNA TGTGCCAGCAGCGGTAGGGGGGGACAGATTTCTGGAAACACCATATATTTT. Translation: CASSGRGGQISGNTIYF.

This chain connects TRBV29-1 to TRBJ1-2; D is possibly TRBD1 (5 bases). Germline V gene data show CDR1 as SQVTM and CDR2 as ANQGSEA. The V and J ends lost 7 bases and 4 bases respectively, with 13 bases between them. CDR3 size: 12 residues. CDR3 loop: CSGGSGSYGYTF. CDR3 sequence (DNA): TGCAGCGGTGGATCAGGGTCCTATGGCTACACCTTC.

This chain links TRBV7-9 with TRBJ2-3, with TRBD2 identical over 9 bases. The germline V gene encodes CDR1 SEHNR and CDR2 FQNEAQ (reference sequence). Trimming at V came to 5 bases and at J to 8 bases, leaving 14 bases not matched to a gene. The CDR3 loop spans 16 amino acids. CDR3 bases: TGTGCCAGCAGCCCCGACGCCAGCGGGGGGCTGGTTACGCAGTATTTT. It encodes CASSPDASGGLVTQYF.

This clonotype occurred a few times. The V call is TRBV4-1, the J call TRBJ1-2; TRBD1 matches at 11 bases. The CDR3 runs to 15 residues. The junction had 2 bases not matched to a gene; V was cut back by 1 base and J by 4 bases. Germline values: CDR1 MGHRA, CDR2 YSYEKL. The chain's CDR3 is CASSQGDRGVYGYTF. The DNA for the CDR3 is TGCGCCAGCAGCCAAGGGGACAGGGGGGTCTATGGCTACACCTTC.

This clonotype came up a few times. This chain connects TRBV5-1 to TRBJ1-1, with a possible D match to TRBD1 (5 bases). V dropped 6 bases and J dropped 1 base, with 10 bases sitting between them. The germline V gene encodes CDR1 SGHRS and CDR2 YFSETQ. The CDR3 length is 13 residues. The CDR3 region has the DNA TGCGCCAGCATGCAGGGCGAGAACACTGAAGCTTTCTTT. This gives the protein CASMQGENTEAFF. The complete variable domain, with remaining parts taken from reference TRBV5-1 and TRBJ1-1, reads KAGVTQTPRYLIKTRGQQVTLSCSPISGHRSVSWYQQTPGQGLQFLFEYFSETQRNKGNFPGRFSGRQFSNSRSEMNVSTLELGDSALYLCASMQGENTEAFFGQGTRLTVV.

The gene calls are TRBV25-1 and TRBJ2-7, with 8 positions matching TRBD1. CDR1 is MGHDK, CDR2 SYGVNS, per germline. Trimming at V came to 3 bases and at J to 5 bases, leaving 6 bases not matched to a gene. The CDR3 runs to 14 residues. The chain's CDR3 is CASSDLGQAHEQYF. The CDR3 DNA reads TGTGCCAGCAGTGATTTGGGACAGGCCCACGAGCAGTACTTC.

This clonotype appeared a few times. V and J are TRBV10-3 and TRBJ1-2; 10 bases line up with TRBD1. The trim removed 4 bases at V and 8 bases at J, leaving 4 bases unmatched. The CDR3 is 13 amino acids. In germline, CDR1 is ENHRY, CDR2 SYGVKD. The chain's CDR3 is CAISAPTGGGYTF. In nucleotides, the CDR3 is TGTGCCATCAGTGCTCCGACAGGGGGCGGCTACACCTTC.

This clonotype was picked up a small number of times. V and J are TRBV20-1 and TRBJ2-1; no clear D gene. The CDR3 is made up of 11 amino acids. The V end lost 5 bases, the J end lost 8 bases, and 10 bases lay between the germline ends. The germline gives CDR1 DFQATT, CDR2 SNEGSKA (reference sequence). DNA of the CDR3: TGCAGTGCTGGGGATGACGATGAGCAGTTCTTC. Translation: CSAGDDDEQFF.

This chain connects TRBV3-1 to TRBJ2-2, with D possibly TRBD1 on 6 matching bases. The CDR3 contains 14 residues. V was pared by 2 bases and J by 6 bases, with 10 bases between. In germline, CDR1 is LGHDT, CDR2 YNNKEL (reference sequence). DNA for the CDR3: TGTGCCAGCAGCCAAAGCCCAGGGGCCGGGGAGCTGTTTTTT. It yields the protein CASSQSPGAGELFF.

The table lists this clonotype with a few counts. The V call is TRBV12-3 or TRBV12-4, the J call TRBJ1-6; tentative D call: TRBD1 (5 bases). This CDR3 has 15 amino acids. With 3 bases removed from V and 8 bases from J, the gap between germline ends came to 14 bases. CDR3 loop: CASSFEGLGDSPLHF. CDR3 nucleotide sequence: TGTGCCAGCAGTTTTGAGGGCCTGGGGGATTCACCCCTCCACTTT.

This chain uses TRBV10-3 with TRBJ1-1; 7 nucleotides line up with TRBD1. The CDR3 covers 13 residues. Per the germline V gene, CDR1 is ENHRY and CDR2 is SYGVKD. Trimming took 6 bases from V and 2 from J; bases not matched to a gene: 3. CDR3 bases: TGTGCCATCAGCGGGACAGTAAACACTGAAGCTTTCTTT. It codes for CAISGTVNTEAFF.

The CDR3 sequence: CASFRTGEETQYF. The CDR3 DNA is TGCGCCAGCTTTAGGACAGGGGAAGAGACCCAGTACTTC. The rearrangement uses TRBV5-1 and TRBJ2-5; the match to TRBD1 covers 9 bases. The germline CDR1 and CDR2 sequences are SGHRS and YFSETQ. CDR3 length equals 13 residues. Trimming at V came to 7 bases and at J to 3 bases, leaving 4 bases not matched to a gene.